The 23 T cell receptor beta chains below all came from one sample that was sequenced in a study of T cell repertoires in cytomegalovirus infection. TCRdb processed the reads anew with MiXCR; each CDR3 protein has one entry. The sample consists of fewer than 550,000 distinct CDR3 sequences, 15% to 20% of them appearing once. The specimen was CD8+ T cells from PBMCs. These receptors all come from a human donor in good health (CMV status not recorded). Some clones in this sample may be carry-over from other donors' samples.

The chain uses TRBV30 and TRBJ2-5; 9 bases agree with TRBD2. The CDR3 loop spans 16 amino acids. The germline V gene encodes CDR1 GTSNPN and CDR2 SVGIG (reference sequence). J gave up 6 bases and V 4 bases, and 15 bases lay outside the gene matches. CDR3 DNA sequence: TGTGCCTGGAACCACCCGACTAGCGGTCTAGGGAAGACCCAGTACTTC. Its protein product is CAWNHPTSGLGKTQYF.

Only a few counts were recorded for this clonotype. The rearrangement uses TRBV19 and TRBJ2-2; tentative D call: TRBD2 (5 bases). The CDR3 sequence is 15 residues long. Germline loops: CDR1 LNHDA, CDR2 SQIVND (reference sequence). The germline V and J ends were trimmed by 8 bases and 3 bases, with 16 bases remaining between them. The CDR3 DNA sequence: TGTGCCAGTTCTTCCTCCGGGATTCACACCGGGGAGCTGTTTTTT. Translating it yields CASSSSGIHTGELFF. The variable domain in full, completed from reference TRBV19 and TRBJ2-2, reads DGGITQSPKYLFRKEGQNVTLSCEQNLNHDAMYWYRQDPGQGLRLIYYSQIVNDFQKGDIAEGYSVSREKKESFPLTVTSAQKNPTAFYLCASSSSGIHTGELFFGEGSRLTVL.

Ten or more counts support this clonotype. The chain links TRBV7-9 to TRBJ1-5; D gene ambiguous. Germline values: CDR1 SEHNR, CDR2 FQNEAQ (reference sequence). This CDR3 contains 13 residues. V lost 4 bases and J lost 4, with 8 bases in between. This CDR3 is CASSSDLNQPQHF. The DNA for the CDR3 is TGTGCCAGCAGCTCAGACTTAAATCAGCCCCAGCATTTT. The full variable domain, its missing parts supplied by reference TRBV7-9 and TRBJ1-5, is DTGVSQNPRHKITKRGQNVTFRCDPISEHNRLYWYRQTLGQGPEFLTYFQNEAQLEKSRLLSDRFSAERPKGSFSTLEIQRTEQGDSAMYLCASSSDLNQPQHFGDGTRLSIL.

This clonotype has ten or more counts. This chain joins TRBV10-3 and TRBJ1-5; TRBD1 is a possible D gene (6 bases). The germline V gene encodes CDR1 ENHRY and CDR2 SYGVKD. CDR3 length equals 14 residues. V gave up 10 bases and J gave up 5 bases, with 18 bases separating them. The DNA for the CDR3 is TGTGCCACCGGGACTACAGGGCCGGATCAGCCCCAGCATTTT. Translation gives CATGTTGPDQPQHF.

This clonotype has only a few counts. The chain uses TRBV20-1 and TRBJ2-3, with TRBD2 identical over 8 bases. Germline V CDR1 and CDR2: DFQATT, SNEGSKA (reference sequence). V trimming: 0 bases; J trimming: 4 bases; junction bases outside the gene matches: 6. This CDR3 region has 15 residues. The CDR3: CSARDPGGAADTQYF. The CDR3 DNA reads TGCAGTGCTAGAGATCCCGGGGGGGCGGCAGATACGCAGTATTTT.

This clonotype has a count of ten or more. The chain uses TRBV27 and TRBJ2-1; TRBD2 matches 9 bases. The junction had 6 bases not matched to a gene; V was cut back by 0 bases and J by 3 bases. The CDR3 runs to 17 residues. Germline V gives CDR1 MNHEY, CDR2 SMNVEV (reference sequence). The CDR3 DNA reads as TGTGCCAGCAGTTTATCGAGGGCTAGCGGGAACTACAATGAGCAGTTCTTC. This codes for CASSLSRASGNYNEQFF.

This clonotype has a count of ten or more. The rearrangement uses TRBV7-2 and TRBJ2-1; 10 nucleotides line up with TRBD2. The V gene's germline CDR1 is SGHTA and CDR2 FQGNSA. The CDR3 spans 18 residues. V shed 5 bases, J shed 2 bases, and the junction held 12 bases outside the gene matches. The CDR3 protein is CASSPTALLAGTYNEQFF. CDR3 nucleotide sequence: TGTGCCAGCAGCCCCACGGCACTACTAGCGGGGACCTACAATGAGCAGTTCTTC.

The chain uses TRBV20-1 and TRBJ2-1; 7 nucleotides match TRBD1. The CDR3 has 13 amino acids. Trimming at V came to 4 bases and at J to 5 bases, leaving 5 bases not matched to a gene. The germline V gene has CDR1 DFQATT and CDR2 SNEGSKA (reference sequence). CDR3 nucleotide sequence: TGCAGTGCTAACGACAGGGTCAACAATGAGCAGTTCTTC. Its translation is CSANDRVNNEQFF.

There are many counts of this clonotype. V and J are TRBV7-3 and TRBJ2-1; 9 positions match TRBD2. This CDR3 contains 14 residues. Trimming took 3 bases from V and 7 from J; bases not matched to a gene: 4. Germline CDR1 SGHTA, CDR2 FQGTGA. The CDR3 reads CASSFSSGINEQFF. The CDR3 DNA sequence: TGTGCCAGCAGCTTCTCTAGCGGGATTAATGAGCAGTTCTTC.

This clonotype appeared many times. This rearrangement joins TRBV19 to TRBJ1-5, with D tentatively TRBD1 (6 bases). Trimming shortened V by 7 bases and J by 4 bases, and 17 bases separated the two germline ends. The germline V gene has CDR1 LNHDA and CDR2 SQIVND (reference sequence). The CDR3 extends over 15 amino acids. The CDR3 loop is CASTRDRTPNQPQHF. In nucleotides, the CDR3 is TGTGCCAGTACCCGCGACAGGACCCCTAATCAGCCCCAGCATTTT.

This clonotype was counted ten times or more. The rearrangement joins TRBV6-5 to TRBJ1-3, with D possibly matching TRBD1 (5 bases). CDR3 length: 22 residues. The germline V gene has CDR1 MNHEY and CDR2 SVGAGI. The V end was cut by 2 bases, the J end by 3 bases, with 32 bases between. CDR3 nucleotide sequence: TGTGCCAGCAGTTACACCGCCCCACGGGACCTACCGCAGGGTAGGGATGGAAACACCATATATTTT. As protein: CASSYTAPRDLPQGRDGNTIYF.

In its sample, this clonotype was seen many times. The V call is TRBV7-8, the J call TRBJ1-5; a weak D match, TRBD1 (5 bases). V lost 1 base to trimming and J lost 3 bases, with 13 bases between them. CDR1 is SGHVS and CDR2 is FQNEAQ in the germline V gene. CDR3 length: 16 residues. Here the CDR3 reads CASSLEGRSDNQPQHF. The CDR3 DNA follows: TGTGCCAGCAGCTTAGAGGGGCGGTCAGACAATCAGCCCCAGCATTTT.

Notes on this clonotype: One end of the junction does not line up with germline, which may come from a read error. V and J are TRBV11-2 and TRBJ2-1; tentatively, D is TRBD1 (6 bases). Germline V gene data show CDR1 as SGHAT and CDR2 as FQNNGV. CDR3 length: 15 amino acids. This chain's CDR3 is CASRDRSSYYNEKFF. The DNA for the CDR3 is TGTGCCAGCAGAGACAGGTCCAGCTACTACAATGAGAAGTTCTTC.

This clonotype occurred many times. Compared with germline, one end of the junction differs, possibly owing to a read error. V gene TRBV7-9 combines with J gene TRBJ2-5; 7 bases map to TRBD1. Germline V CDR1 and CDR2: SEHNR, FQNEAQ (reference sequence). The CDR3 is 16 amino acids. CDR3 amino acids: CASSLKGARRQDTQYF. For the CDR3, the DNA is TGTGCCAGCAGTCTAAAGGGGGCCAGGCGCCAAGATACCCAGTACTTC.

This clonotype was detected ten times or more. The rearrangement joins TRBV19 to TRBJ1-5; tentative D call: TRBD1 (5 bases). V lost 1 base, J lost 1 base, and 17 bases lay in between. The CDR3 is 18 amino acids. In germline, CDR1 is LNHDA, CDR2 SQIVND (reference sequence). As DNA, the CDR3 is TGTGCCAGTAGTATAGCGGTCCGGGACCGCTTGAGCAATCAGCCCCAGCATTTT. Translated: CASSIAVRDRLSNQPQHF.

This clonotype was counted a few times. This chain joins TRBV9 and TRBJ2-1; possible D gene TRBD2, 6 bases. V lost 2 bases, J lost 8 bases, and 11 bases lay in between. The germline V gene has CDR1 SGDLS and CDR2 YYNGEE. CDR3 size: 13 residues. CDR3 in DNA: TGTGCCAGCAGCGTTGGCGGGAAGGATGAGCAGTTCTTC. This codes for CASSVGGKDEQFF.

This chain uses TRBV19 with TRBJ1-2; maybe TRBD1 (5 bases). Trimming removed 0 bases at V and 3 bases at J, with 11 bases between. The CDR3 is 15 amino acids. Germline V gives CDR1 LNHDA, CDR2 SQIVND (reference sequence). CDR3 region: CASSIDGGAYYGYTF. The DNA of the CDR3 is TGTGCCAGTAGTATAGATGGCGGGGCCTACTATGGCTACACCTTC.

The J gene is TRBJ2-3, the V gene TRBV19; no definite D call. Trimming removed 4 bases at V and 1 base at J, with 12 bases between. Germline V lookup: CDR1 LNHDA, CDR2 SQIVND (reference sequence). The CDR3 runs 15 residues. Written as DNA, the CDR3 is TGTGCCAGTAGTACGCAGGAGATAGGCACAGATACGCAGTATTTT. Translation gives CASSTQEIGTDTQYF. Full variable domain (outside the CDR3, taken from reference TRBV19 and TRBJ2-3): DGGITQSPKYLFRKEGQNVTLSCEQNLNHDAMYWYRQDPGQGLRLIYYSQIVNDFQKGDIAEGYSVSREKKESFPLTVTSAQKNPTAFYLCASSTQEIGTDTQYFGPGTRLTVL.

In its sample, this clonotype was seen a few times. The chain is built from TRBV6-5 and TRBJ1-1, with a weak D call TRBD1 (6 bases). CDR1 and CDR2 from the germline V gene are MNHEY and SVGAGI. V was pared by 2 bases and J by 1 base, with 11 bases between. The CDR3 is 15 amino acids. DNA of the CDR3: TGTGCCAGCAGTTACCACAGGGAGCCGAACACTGAAGCTTTCTTT. Protein product: CASSYHREPNTEAFF.

Ten or more counts support this clonotype. CDR3 bases: TGTGCCAGCAGCTCCCGGGACATTAAGTCACCCCTCCACTTT. It is translated as CASSSRDIKSPLHF. The V call is TRBV7-8, the J call TRBJ1-6; the D gene is possibly TRBD1 (6 bases). Germline CDR1 reads SGHVS; CDR2 reads FQNEAQ. Trimming left V 4 bases short and J 10 bases short, with 14 bases between. The CDR3 spans 14 residues.

This clonotype appeared many times. The V and J genes are TRBV7-2 and TRBJ2-7; the D gene is possibly TRBD2 (6 bases). The CDR3 is 15 amino acids. In germline, CDR1 is SGHTA, CDR2 FQGNSA. The ends were cut back, 5 bases at V and 0 bases at J, with 14 bases in the middle. DNA for the CDR3: TGTGCCAGCAGCGCCCGGGACTCGTACTCCTACGAGCAGTACTTC. Its translation is CASSARDSYSYEQYF.

A few counts support this clonotype. The V call is TRBV4-1, the J call TRBJ2-1; TRBD2 matches 11 bases. CDR3 length: 15 residues. The junction had 10 bases not matched to a gene; V was cut back by 2 bases and J by 13 bases. Per germline, CDR1 MGHRA and CDR2 YSYEKL. CDR3 nucleotide sequence: TGCGCCAGCAGCCAACTAGCGGGGGGCTTAGGTCGTCAGTTCTTC. Its protein product is CASSQLAGGLGRQFF.

This chain connects TRBV9 to TRBJ2-4; D is possibly TRBD2 (5 bases). The V gene's germline CDR1 is SGDLS and CDR2 YYNGEE. The CDR3 sequence is 14 residues long. Trimming removed 4 bases from V and 11 bases from J, with 19 bases in between. CDR3 loop: CASSSMSGRNVQYF. The CDR3 DNA sequence: TGTGCCAGCAGCTCAATGAGCGGCCGCAACGTTCAGTACTTC.